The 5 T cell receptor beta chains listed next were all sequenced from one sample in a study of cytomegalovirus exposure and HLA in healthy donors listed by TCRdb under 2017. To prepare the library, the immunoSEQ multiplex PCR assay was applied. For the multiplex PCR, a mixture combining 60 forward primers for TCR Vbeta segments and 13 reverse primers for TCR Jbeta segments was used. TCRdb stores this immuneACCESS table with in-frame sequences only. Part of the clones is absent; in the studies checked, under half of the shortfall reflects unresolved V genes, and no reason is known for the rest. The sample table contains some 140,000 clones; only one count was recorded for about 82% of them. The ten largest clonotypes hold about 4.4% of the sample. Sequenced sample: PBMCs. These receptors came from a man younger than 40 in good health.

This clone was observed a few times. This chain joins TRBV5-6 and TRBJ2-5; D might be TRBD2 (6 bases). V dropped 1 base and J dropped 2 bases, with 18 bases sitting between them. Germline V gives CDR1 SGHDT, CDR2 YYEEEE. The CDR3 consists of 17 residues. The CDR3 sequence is CASSLKLRVGGQETQYF. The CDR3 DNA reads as TGTGCCAGCAGCTTGAAATTGAGGGTCGGAGGGCAAGAGACCCAGTACTTC.

CDR3 loop: CASRTGLSPEQFF. CDR3 nucleotides: TGTGCCAGCAGGACCGGACTATCACCTGAGCAGTTCTTC. The chain recombines TRBV6-1 with TRBJ2-1, with D perhaps matching TRBD2 (6 bases). Deletions cut 6 bases from V and 9 bases from J, with 15 bases between. The V gene's germline CDR1 is MNHNS and CDR2 SASEGT. The CDR3 consists of 13 residues.

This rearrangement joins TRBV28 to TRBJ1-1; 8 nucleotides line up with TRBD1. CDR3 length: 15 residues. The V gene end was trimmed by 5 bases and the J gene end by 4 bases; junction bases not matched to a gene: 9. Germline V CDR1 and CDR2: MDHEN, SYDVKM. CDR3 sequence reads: CASSLPRTGTTEAFF. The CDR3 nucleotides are TGTGCCAGCAGTCTTCCCAGGACAGGGACCACTGAAGCTTTCTTT.

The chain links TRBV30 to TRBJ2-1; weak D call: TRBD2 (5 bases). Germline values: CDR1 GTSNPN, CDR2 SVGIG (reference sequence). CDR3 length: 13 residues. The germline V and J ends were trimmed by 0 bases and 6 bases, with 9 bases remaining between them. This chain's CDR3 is CAWSVMDSNEQFF. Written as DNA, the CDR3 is TGTGCCTGGAGTGTAATGGACTCCAATGAGCAGTTCTTC.

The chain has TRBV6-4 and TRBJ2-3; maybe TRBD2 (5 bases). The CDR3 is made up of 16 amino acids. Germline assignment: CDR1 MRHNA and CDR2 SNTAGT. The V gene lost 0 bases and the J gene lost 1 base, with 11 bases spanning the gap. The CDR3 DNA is TGTGCCAGCAGTGACTCGAGAGACGGGGGCACAGATACGCAGTATTTT. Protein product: CASSDSRDGGTDTQYF.